The entry that follows covers one T cell receptor (beta chain) sequence. Antigen specificity is unknown. The germline V gene encodes CDR1 SGHVS and CDR2 FQNEAQ. The CDR3 length is 15 residues. V was trimmed by 5 bases and J by 2 bases, leaving 16 bases between them. This record comes from a study of T cell responses to AZD1222 COVID-19 vaccine. Broader study findings: Spike-wide coverage was observed for vaccine-associated CD4 TCRs, with dominant responses at 160-218 and 743-854. The donor group comprised mostly white British people and more females; the analysis possibly underestimated clonal diversity. Vaccination with two AZD1222 doses was followed by a rise in Spike-specific TCR breadth and depth. Repertoire samples came only from after the peak T cell response.

Method: immunoSEQ multiplex PCR; TCRdb's copy keeps in-frame clones and lacks some. The table shows about 78,000 clones, with approximately 90% occurring only once. The chain employs TRBV7-8 and TRBJ2-7; D remains ambiguous. The sample here was peripheral blood, taken 28 days after the second AZD1222 dose. This receptor was identified in an adult who received the AZD1222 COVID-19 vaccine. The CDR3 spells CASSPAYPAAYEQYF. The CDR3 coding sequence is TGTGCCAGCAGCCCCGCGTACCCCGCGGCCTACGAGCAGTACTTC.